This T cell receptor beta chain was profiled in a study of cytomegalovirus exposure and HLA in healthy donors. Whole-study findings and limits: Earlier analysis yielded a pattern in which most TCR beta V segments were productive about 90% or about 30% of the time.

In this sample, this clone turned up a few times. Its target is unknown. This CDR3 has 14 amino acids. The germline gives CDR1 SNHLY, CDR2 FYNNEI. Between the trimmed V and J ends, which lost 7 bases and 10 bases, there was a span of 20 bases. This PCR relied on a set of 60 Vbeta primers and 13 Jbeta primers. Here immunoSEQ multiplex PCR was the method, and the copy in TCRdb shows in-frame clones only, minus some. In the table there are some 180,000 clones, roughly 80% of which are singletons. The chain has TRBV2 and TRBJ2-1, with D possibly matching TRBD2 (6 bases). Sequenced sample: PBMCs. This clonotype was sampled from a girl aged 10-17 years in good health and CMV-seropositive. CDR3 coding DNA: TGTGCCAGCAACCCGCGAGGGAGGCAGGGCGAGCAGTTCTTC. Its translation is CASNPRGRQGEQFF. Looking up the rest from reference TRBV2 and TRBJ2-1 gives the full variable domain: EPEVTQTPSHQVTQMGQEVILRCVPISNHLYFYWYRQILGQKVEFLVSFYNNEISEKSEIFDDQFSVERPDGSNFTLKIRSTKLEDSAMYFCASNPRGRQGEQFFGPGTRLTVL.